This T cell receptor beta chain was documented in a study of spatial heterogeneity in lung cancer (dated by TCRdb to between 2019 and 2020). For the wider study: Samples were obtained from over 70 patients with early-stage, untreated non-small cell lung cancer from the lung TRACERx cohort. In the raw uncorrected reads, each unique combination of TCR and UMI appeared more than ten times on average. Follow-up PBMC samples were sequenced whenever available, and the median time to follow-up was about 24 months after resection. Beta-chain transcripts were consistently detected in greater numbers than alpha-chain transcripts, which likely reflects a higher abundance of beta-chain transcripts. In non-small cell lung cancer, the study made a quantitative comparison of TCR alpha and beta repertoires among multiple tumor regions, matched nontumor lung and blood. At surgery, fewer than 250 tumor regions, around 64 matched nontumor lung samples and 56 PBMC samples were TCR-sequenced for both alpha and beta chains. The study linked features of the TCR repertoire to counts of nonsynonymous mutations, which were determined by whole-exome sequencing of tumor tissue.

Receptor libraries were prepared by 5' RACE. Sequencing instrument: NextSeq 500. In the TCR library protocol, a unique molecular identifier was attached to each TCR cDNA molecule so that PCR and sequencing errors could be corrected. The study's processing was this. Decombinator tools were used for TCR identification, UMI-based error correction and CDR3 extraction. TCRs above a frequency of 2 per 1,000, corresponding to the top 1% of the tumor frequency distribution, were defined as expanded. Renyi diversity was computed with the R vegan package after each repertoire had been subsampled 100 times to 5,000 TCRs. CDR3 similarity networks were built from amino acid triplet string-kernel similarity, with CDR3s being connected when pairwise similarity was above 0.82. TCRdb ran its own pipeline on the public reads, namely fastp trimming at Q25 and MiXCR clone calling, and kept in-frame beta chains. Identical CDR3 proteins give one entry, which carries the most common genes and DNA. The authors' filters were not applied to this entry. The table for this sample lists about 94,000 distinct CDR3 sequences; less than 20% of them were counted only once. The ten largest account for 20% to 25% of the sample.

This clonotype was picked up many times. The clone's antigen remains unknown. No clone much larger than this one lies a single base away; base qualities are absent. The sample's time point label, in plain terms: blood at routine non-recurrence follow-up after resection. TCR sequencing used whole RNA extracted from tumor and nontumor lung tissue, or from cryopreserved PBMC samples, without cell sorting. Only patients with enough RNA available from two or more tumor regions were chosen for TCR sequencing. On the study overall, not on this receptor specifically: Additional single-cell paired TCR alpha and beta sequencing was considered necessary to confirm, at a functional level, the hypothesis that regional TCRs recognize regional mutations. Only 15 or so patients were included in comparisons of baseline and follow-up blood repertoires. Ubiquitous expanded tumor TCRs were found in blood more often at tumor resection than at routine follow-up.

V sheds 2 bases and J sheds 7 bases, leaving 6 bases between their ends. CDR1 and CDR2, looked up from the germline V gene (reference sequence), are MNHNY and SVGAGI. From its cysteine to its phenylalanine, the CDR3 spans 12 amino acids. Only the CDR3 region is kept as DNA, spanning 36 bases read in frame from base 1. The chain uses TRBV6-6 and TRBJ2-1; no D gene can be assigned with confidence. Sequences were derived from PBMCs, sampled at follow-up. This clonotype was sampled from a male donor with early-stage non-small cell lung cancer. This receptor has the CDR3 CASSYGQNEQFF. The nucleotide sequence is TGTGCCAGCAGTTACGGGCAGAATGAGCAGTTCTTC.